These 20 T cell receptor beta chains were all obtained from the same sample, sequenced in a study of T-cell memory formation after mild COVID-19. TCRdb re-derived calls from the 5' RACE reads in MiXCR, one entry per CDR3 protein. The profile shows approximately 42,000 distinct CDR3 sequences, over 6.5% of them singletons. The sequenced sample consisted of PBMCs or a T cell subset sorted from them (not recorded which). The source is an adult who had mild COVID-19 (a few samples of this study predate the infection). Cell type and time point are not known.

The chain employs TRBV7-9 and TRBJ1-4, with 7 bases fitting TRBD1. The CDR3 covers 15 residues. J was trimmed by 3 bases and V by 5 bases; bases with no gene match: 6. The germline CDR1 and CDR2 sequences are SEHNR and FQNEAQ (reference sequence). CDR3 DNA: TGTGCCAGCAGCCCCCTCGGGACAGCTAATGAAAAACTGTTTTTT. It is translated as CASSPLGTANEKLFF.

This clonotype came up many times. The J gene is TRBJ2-1, the V gene TRBV2; 9 nucleotides agree with TRBD1. The CDR3 is 15 residues long. CDR1 SNHLY and CDR2 FYNNEI come from the germline V gene. The J segment lost 0 bases and the V segment lost 8 bases, leaving 5 bases of the junction unmatched. CDR3 region: CASRTGVSSYNEQFF. CDR3 nucleotide sequence: TGTGCCAGCCGGACAGGGGTCAGCTCCTACAATGAGCAGTTCTTC.

The V and J genes are TRBV5-1 and TRBJ2-3; unclear D gene. V dropped 0 bases and J dropped 4 bases, with 9 bases sitting between them. This CDR3 comprises 14 residues. Germline lookup yields CDR1 SGHRS and CDR2 YFSETQ. Written as DNA, the CDR3 is TGCGCCAGCAGCTTGGCCCTGGGTTCAGATACGCAGTATTTT. Its translation: CASSLALGSDTQYF.

J is TRBJ2-5 and V is TRBV11-3; 10 nucleotides agree with TRBD1. The length of the CDR3 is 16 residues. Looked up from germline, CDR1 is SGHNT and CDR2 is YENEEA. Trimming removed 5 bases from V and 2 bases from J; junction bases left unmatched: 8. The CDR3 reads CASSPGTGENQETQYF. Written as DNA, the CDR3 is TGTGCCAGCAGCCCCGGGACAGGGGAAAATCAAGAGACCCAGTACTTC.

This clonotype has more than one count but fewer than ten. The chain joins TRBV5-1 to TRBJ2-3, with a possible D match to TRBD2 (7 bases). The V gene lost 4 bases and the J gene lost 0 bases, with 18 bases spanning the gap. Germline V gene sequence: CDR1 SGHRS, CDR2 YFSETQ. The CDR3 spans 17 residues. The CDR3 coding sequence is TGCGCCAGCAGCCCCTCGAGGGGGGGGGTTAGCACAGATACGCAGTATTTT. It codes for CASSPSRGGVSTDTQYF.

This clonotype appeared once. This chain links TRBV2 with TRBJ1-5; D remains unclear. V lost 6 bases, J lost 0 bases, and 9 bases lay in between. The CDR3 has 14 amino acids. Germline assignment: CDR1 SNHLY and CDR2 FYNNEI. DNA of the CDR3: TGTGCCAGCAGGGCGGACCATAGCAATCAGCCCCAGCATTTT. Protein: CASRADHSNQPQHF.

There are many counts of this clonotype. CDR3 sequence: CASSLVAWAGEVSGNTIYF. The CDR3 nucleotides are TGTGCCAGCAGCTTGGTAGCCTGGGCAGGTGAGGTCTCTGGAAACACCATATATTTT. This chain uses TRBV5-6 with TRBJ1-3; D uncertain. This CDR3 has 19 amino acids. Germline V gene lookup returns CDR1 SGHDT and CDR2 YYEEEE. Trimming removed 0 bases at V and 0 bases at J, with 19 bases between.

In this sample, this clonotype turned up many times. The CDR3 DNA follows: TGTGCCAGCAGCTTAAAAGGACTAGCGGGGAAATACAATGAGCAGTTCTTC. Amino acids: CASSLKGLAGKYNEQFF. This chain connects TRBV7-3 to TRBJ2-1; 12 bases agree with TRBD2. Germline V gene lookup returns CDR1 SGHTA and CDR2 FQGTGA. The length of the CDR3 is 17 residues. V lost 1 base and J lost 4; bases outside the gene matches: 5.

This clonotype has a handful of counts. The rearrangement links TRBV6-6 to TRBJ2-1; D might be TRBD2 (6 bases). The V end was cut by 0 bases, the J end by 3 bases, with 12 bases between. The CDR3 has 16 residues. Germline CDR1 and CDR2: MNHNY and SVGAGI (reference sequence). This CDR3 is CASSYSASGFYNEQFF. CDR3 coding DNA: TGTGCCAGCAGTTACTCAGCGAGCGGGTTCTACAATGAGCAGTTCTTC.

This clonotype has ten or more counts. The V gene is TRBV20-1, the J gene TRBJ2-7; weak D call: TRBD1 (6 bases). V was shortened by 6 bases and J by 3 bases, with 21 bases between the two germline ends. The CDR3 totals 15 residues. Germline V gene lookup returns CDR1 DFQATT and CDR2 SNEGSKA (reference sequence). This CDR3 reads CSAPQRGTRGYEQYF. The CDR3 DNA is TGCAGTGCCCCCCAAAGGGGGACGCGCGGCTACGAGCAGTACTTC.

The chain uses TRBV18 and TRBJ1-1; D remains unclear. The CDR3 runs 15 residues. Germline loops: CDR1 KGHSH, CDR2 LQKENI. V lost 2 bases, J lost 1 base, and 11 bases lay in between. The CDR3 region has the DNA TGTGCCAGCTCACCAAGGTCCTCAGGGAACACTGAAGCTTTCTTT. Amino acids: CASSPRSSGNTEAFF.

The CDR3 here is CASSPRQGLNGYTF. CDR3 nucleotides: TGCGCCAGCAGCCCTCGACAGGGGCTAAATGGCTACACCTTC. The chain combines TRBV4-1 with TRBJ1-2; the match to TRBD1 covers 8 bases. CDR3 length: 14 residues. CDR1 is MGHRA, CDR2 YSYEKL, per germline. The V segment lost 4 bases and the J segment 6 bases; nucleotides outside the gene matches: 7.

V and J are TRBV12-3 or TRBV12-4 and TRBJ1-1, with 8 bases fitting TRBD1. The CDR3 length is 13 residues. V dropped 10 bases and J dropped 4; count of bases not matched to a gene: 8. The CDR3 reads CATGQGEVTEAFF. The CDR3 coding sequence is TGTGCCACAGGACAGGGAGAGGTCACTGAAGCTTTCTTT.

There are a few counts of this clonotype. The gene calls are TRBV6-1 and TRBJ1-6; D is perhaps TRBD1 (6 bases). The CDR3 is 14 residues long. Between the trimmed V and J ends, which lost 3 bases and 11 bases, there was a span of 14 bases. CDR1 MNHNS and CDR2 SASEGT come from the germline V gene. The CDR3 DNA sequence: TGTGCCAGCAGTGACCGGGACAACAGGACACCCCTCCACTTT. This sequence encodes CASSDRDNRTPLHF.

This clonotype came up many times. The V and J genes are TRBV7-2 and TRBJ1-5, with a possible D match to TRBD1 (6 bases). Germline V gives CDR1 SGHTA, CDR2 FQGNSA. V shed 2 bases and J shed 1 base, with 18 bases lying between them. The CDR3 totals 18 residues. CDR3 residues: CASSLREGGWGSNQPQHF. The CDR3 DNA sequence: TGTGCCAGCAGCTTAAGGGAGGGGGGCTGGGGGAGCAATCAGCCCCAGCATTTT.

At least ten counts were recorded for this clonotype. CDR3 protein: CASSLDRVAGYTF. CDR3 nucleotides: TGTGCCAGCAGCTTAGACAGGGTAGCTGGCTACACCTTC. This chain links TRBV7-9 with TRBJ1-2, with D possibly TRBD1 on 6 matching bases. From germline, CDR1 is SEHNR and CDR2 FQNEAQ (reference sequence). The CDR3 loop spans 13 amino acids. The ends were cut back, 1 base at V and 7 bases at J, with 10 bases in the middle.

The sample holds a few counts of this clonotype. J is TRBJ2-2 and V is TRBV7-8; no definite D call. The CDR3 length is 14 residues. Trimming left V 5 bases short and J 6 bases short, with 13 bases between. Germline lookup yields CDR1 SGHVS and CDR2 FQNEAQ. The DNA for the CDR3 is TGTGCCAGCAGCCCCCGCGGCCGCCCCGGGGAGCTGTTTTTT. Amino acid sequence: CASSPRGRPGELFF.

The sample holds a few counts of this clonotype. The CDR3 reads CASSVSREPNTEAFF. The CDR3 DNA is TGTGCCAGCAGCGTATCGAGGGAACCGAACACTGAAGCTTTCTTT. The chain has TRBV9 and TRBJ1-1; D not certain. Germline lookup yields CDR1 SGDLS and CDR2 YYNGEE. The CDR3 consists of 15 residues. Trimming left V 1 base short and J 1 base short, with 11 bases between.

This clonotype was found many times. The gene calls are TRBV12-3 or TRBV12-4 and TRBJ2-1, with 7 bases lining up with TRBD2. The trim removed 7 bases at V and 2 bases at J, leaving 11 bases unmatched. The CDR3 has 16 residues. CDR3 residues: CASTLGTSATYNEQFF. Written as DNA, the CDR3 is TGTGCCAGCACTCTCGGCACTAGCGCGACCTACAATGAGCAGTTCTTC.

In its sample, this clonotype was seen many times. The chain recombines TRBV18 with TRBJ2-1; 8 bases agree with TRBD1. The V segment lost 4 bases and the J segment 7 bases; nucleotides outside the gene matches: 12. This CDR3 has 16 residues. Germline values: CDR1 KGHSH, CDR2 LQKENI. The CDR3 here is CASSRTVRQGINEQFF. In DNA form, the CDR3 reads TGTGCCAGCTCACGGACAGTCCGACAGGGGATAAATGAGCAGTTCTTC.